The TCR beta chain under discussion was sequenced for a study of metastatic and nonmetastatic thyroid tumors. For the study at large: It was across blood and tumor or nodule tissue from malignant and benign thyroid patients that repertoires were compared.

General study results and limits: TCR beta diversity was reportedly significantly higher in malignant thyroid tumors than benign nodules, in blood and tumor.

The CDR3 length is 15 residues. Trimming removed 2 bases at V and 7 bases at J, with 15 bases between. As originally analysed: The authors used CDR3 differences across clinicopathological groups to build a distant-metastasis classifier for papillary thyroid cancer. TCRdb recomputed clones from the PCR reads via MiXCR. The V and J calls shown here were made by TCRdb, not taken from the authors' results. The table lists 8,500 to 13,000 clones, 25% to 35% of them singletons. Worth noting for this clone: Antigen: not known.

Patients were all untreated before their thyroid surgery. The sample consisted of tumor tissue. The V call is TRBV12-3 or TRBV12-4, the J call TRBJ2-1; possibly TRBD1 or TRBD2 for D (5 bases each). This sequence originates from a male donor with papillary thyroid cancer or a benign thyroid nodule (not recorded which). Some clones in this sample may be carry-over from other donors' samples. CDR3 region: CASSLTAGSWNEQFF. CDR3 DNA sequence: TGTGCCAGCAGTTTAACAGCAGGGAGTTGGAATGAGCAGTTCTTC.